The 5 T cell receptor beta chains below were found in one sample sequenced in a study of neurological immune-mediated disorders. TCRdb processed the 5' RACE reads anew with MiXCR; each CDR3 protein has one entry. The sample includes some 79,000 distinct CDR3 sequences, 14% of them seen just once. The sequencing sample was made of PBMCs. These receptors all stem from a woman aged 50 to 65 in good health.

This clonotype was seen at least ten times. The rearrangement joins TRBV20-1 to TRBJ2-7, with a weak D call TRBD1 (6 bases). Between the trimmed V and J ends, which lost 5 bases and 6 bases, there was a span of 14 bases. The V gene's germline CDR1 is DFQATT and CDR2 SNEGSKA (reference sequence). CDR3 length equals 12 residues. The CDR3 DNA reads as TGCAGTGCTCCATACAGGGTCAGCGAGCAGTACTTC. It specifies CSAPYRVSEQYF.

Ten or more counts support this clonotype. V usage is TRBV7-3 and J usage is TRBJ2-3; unclear D gene. The V gene's germline CDR1 is SGHTA and CDR2 FQGTGA. Trimming stripped 3 bases from V and 6 bases from J, with 10 bases between. The CDR3 totals 13 residues. The CDR3: CASSFQPSDTQYF. In DNA form, the CDR3 reads TGTGCCAGCAGCTTTCAACCTAGTGATACGCAGTATTTT. Combining the CDR3 with reference TRBV7-3 and TRBJ2-3 gives the whole variable domain GAGVSQTPSNKVTEKGKYVELRCDPISGHTALYWYRQSLGQGPEFLIYFQGTGAADDSGLPNDRFFAVRPEGSVSTLKIQRTERGDSAVYLCASSFQPSDTQYFGPGTRLTVL.

This clonotype was recorded many times. The gene calls are TRBV10-1 and TRBJ2-3; D is ambiguous. CDR3 length equals 13 residues. The V and J ends lost 5 bases and 0 bases respectively, with 6 bases between them. CDR1 is WNHNN, CDR2 SYGVQD, per germline (reference sequence). The CDR3 DNA reads TGCGCCAGCAGTCCGGAAAGCACAGATACGCAGTATTTT. It translates to CASSPESTDTQYF.

At least ten counts were recorded for this clonotype. The CDR3 reads CASSALAGAGDEQFF. As DNA, the CDR3 is TGTGCCAGCAGCGCACTAGCGGGAGCAGGGGATGAGCAGTTCTTC. The chain uses TRBV9 and TRBJ2-1; TRBD2 matches 11 bases. Germline CDR1 and CDR2: SGDLS and YYNGEE. This CDR3 is 15 amino acids long. V was pared by 3 bases and J by 8 bases, with 7 bases of the junction left unmatched.

Ten or more counts support this clonotype. V gene TRBV19 combines with J gene TRBJ2-7, with 9 bases aligning to TRBD1. The J segment lost 1 base and the V segment lost 4 bases, leaving 5 bases of the junction unmatched. The CDR3 has 15 amino acids. Germline V gene lookup returns CDR1 LNHDA and CDR2 SQIVND (reference sequence). CDR3 residues: CASSRGQGISYEQYF. DNA for the CDR3: TGTGCCAGTAGTAGAGGACAGGGGATTTCCTACGAGCAGTACTTC.